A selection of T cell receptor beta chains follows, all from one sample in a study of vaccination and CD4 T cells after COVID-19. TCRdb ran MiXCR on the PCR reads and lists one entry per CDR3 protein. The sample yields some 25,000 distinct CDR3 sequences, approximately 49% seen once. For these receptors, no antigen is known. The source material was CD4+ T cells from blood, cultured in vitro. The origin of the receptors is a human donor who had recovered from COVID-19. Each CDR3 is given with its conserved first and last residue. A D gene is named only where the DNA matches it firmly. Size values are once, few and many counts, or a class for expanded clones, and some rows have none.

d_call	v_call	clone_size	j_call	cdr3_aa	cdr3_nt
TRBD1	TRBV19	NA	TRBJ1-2	CASSTNRGRNGYTF	TGTGCCAGTAGTACAAACAGGGGGCGGAATGGCTACACCTTC
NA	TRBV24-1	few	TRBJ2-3	CATSDFSVSDTQYF	TGTGCCACCAGTGATTTCTCGGTTTCAGATACGCAGTATTTT
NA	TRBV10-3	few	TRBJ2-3	CAISEVGSGSTDTQYF	TGTGCCATCAGTGAGGTGGGTAGCGGTAGCACAGATACGCAGTATTTT
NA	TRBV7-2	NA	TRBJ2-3	CASRGSADTQYF	TGTGCCAGCCGTGGAAGTGCAGATACGCAGTATTTT
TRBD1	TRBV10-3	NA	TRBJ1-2	CAISDPGQAVGYTF	TGTGCCATCAGTGACCCGGGACAGGCAGTTGGCTACACCTTC
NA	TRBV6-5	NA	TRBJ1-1	CASSYQGSEAFF	TGTGCCAGCAGTTACCAGGGCTCTGAAGCTTTCTTT
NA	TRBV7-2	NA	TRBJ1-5	CTSSLAFRDQPQHF	TGTACCAGCAGCTTAGCGTTTAGGGATCAGCCCCAGCATTTT
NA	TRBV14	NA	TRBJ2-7	CASSQSSYEQYF	TGTGCCAGCAGCCAGTCCTCCTACGAGCAGTACTTC
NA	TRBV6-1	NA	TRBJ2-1	CASMFNDNEQFF	TGTGCCAGCATGTTCAACGACAATGAGCAGTTCTTC
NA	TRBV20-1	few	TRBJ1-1	CSARDSTRARLSNTEAFF	TGCAGTGCTAGAGATTCGACCAGGGCCAGACTGTCGAACACTGAAGCTTTCTTT
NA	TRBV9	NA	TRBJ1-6	CASSGTLNNSPLHF	TGTGCCAGCAGCGGTACATTAAATAATTCACCCCTCCACTTT
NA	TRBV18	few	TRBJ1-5	CASSPDSNQPQHF	TGTGCCAGCTCACCAGACAGTAATCAGCCCCAGCATTTT
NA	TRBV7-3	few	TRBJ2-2	CASSLTGSNTGELFF	TGTGCCAGCAGCTTAACTGGATCGAACACCGGGGAGCTGTTTTTT
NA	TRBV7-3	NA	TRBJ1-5	CASSLLGQPQHF	TGTGCCAGCAGCTTGCTGGGGCAGCCCCAGCATTTT
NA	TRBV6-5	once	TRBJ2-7	CASSYPLWGRAYEQYF	TGTGCCAGCAGTTACCCCCTCTGGGGCCGGGCCTACGAGCAGTACTTC
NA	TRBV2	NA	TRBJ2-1	CASSLTGEQFF	TGTGCCAGCAGCCTCACGGGAGAGCAGTTCTTC
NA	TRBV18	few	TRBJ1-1	CASSLDAGEAFF	TGTGCCAGCTCACTTGACGCGGGGGAAGCTTTCTTT
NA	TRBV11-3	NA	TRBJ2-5	CASSSDSSGTQYF	TGTGCCAGCAGCTCGGACAGTTCGGGGACCCAGTACTTC
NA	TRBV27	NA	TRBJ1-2	CASSLDRTNYGYTF	TGTGCCAGCAGTCTCGACAGGACCAACTATGGCTACACCTTC
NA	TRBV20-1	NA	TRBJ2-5	CSARHRQETQYF	TGCAGTGCTCGCCACAGACAGGAGACCCAGTACTTC
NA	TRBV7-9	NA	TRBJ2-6	CASSPWGTSGANVLTF	TGTGCCAGCAGCCCCTGGGGGACCTCTGGGGCCAACGTCCTGACTTTC
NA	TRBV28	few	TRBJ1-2	CASSLGANLYGYTF	TGTGCCAGCAGTTTAGGGGCGAACCTCTATGGCTACACCTTC
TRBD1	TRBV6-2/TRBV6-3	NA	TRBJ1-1	CASSLDRLNTEAFF	TGTGCCAGCAGTTTGGACAGGTTGAATACTGAAGCTTTCTTT
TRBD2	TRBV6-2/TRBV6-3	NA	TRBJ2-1	CASRATSGMNGFF	TGTGCCAGCAGGGCGACTAGCGGGATGAATGGATTCTTC
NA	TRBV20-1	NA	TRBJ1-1	CSATTGTLTMNTEAFF	TGCAGTGCTACTACCGGGACACTGACCATGAACACTGAAGCTTTCTTT
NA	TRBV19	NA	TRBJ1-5	CASSIPNRDNQPQHF	TGTGCCAGTAGTATCCCGAACAGGGACAATCAGCCCCAGCATTTT